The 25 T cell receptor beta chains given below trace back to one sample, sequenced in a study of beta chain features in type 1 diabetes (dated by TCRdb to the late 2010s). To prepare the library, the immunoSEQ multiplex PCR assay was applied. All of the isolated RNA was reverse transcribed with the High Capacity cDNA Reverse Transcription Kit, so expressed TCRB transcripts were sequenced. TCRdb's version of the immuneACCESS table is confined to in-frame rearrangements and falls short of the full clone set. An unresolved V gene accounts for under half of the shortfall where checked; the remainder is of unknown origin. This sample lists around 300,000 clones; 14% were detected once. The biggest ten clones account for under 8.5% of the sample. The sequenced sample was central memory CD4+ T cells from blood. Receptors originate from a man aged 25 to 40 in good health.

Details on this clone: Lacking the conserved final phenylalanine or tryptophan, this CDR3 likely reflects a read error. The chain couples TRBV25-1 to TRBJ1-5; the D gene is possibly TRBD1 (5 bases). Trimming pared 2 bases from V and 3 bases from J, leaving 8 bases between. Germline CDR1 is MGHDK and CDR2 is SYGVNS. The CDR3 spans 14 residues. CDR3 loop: CASSETGTNQPQHL. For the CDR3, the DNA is TGTGCCAGCAGTGAAACAGGTACCAATCAGCCCCAGCATCTT.

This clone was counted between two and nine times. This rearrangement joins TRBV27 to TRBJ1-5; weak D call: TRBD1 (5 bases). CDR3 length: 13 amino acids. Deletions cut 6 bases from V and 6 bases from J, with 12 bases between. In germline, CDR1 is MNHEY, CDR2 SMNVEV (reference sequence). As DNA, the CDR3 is TGTGCCAGCAGATCCACAGGTGTTCAGCCCCAGCATTTT. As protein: CASRSTGVQPQHF.

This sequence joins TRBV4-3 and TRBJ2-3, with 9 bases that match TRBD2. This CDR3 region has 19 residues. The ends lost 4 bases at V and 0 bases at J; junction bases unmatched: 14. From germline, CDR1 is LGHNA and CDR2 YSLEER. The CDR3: CASSRSAGGYSASTDTQYF. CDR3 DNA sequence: TGCGCCAGCAGCCGATCAGCGGGGGGATACTCCGCTAGCACAGATACGCAGTATTTT.

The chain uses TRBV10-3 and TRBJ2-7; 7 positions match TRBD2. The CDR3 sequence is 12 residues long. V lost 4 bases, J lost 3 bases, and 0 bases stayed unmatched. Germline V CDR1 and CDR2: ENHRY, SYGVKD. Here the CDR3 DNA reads TGTGCCATCAGTGGGACTAGCTACGAGCAGTACGTC. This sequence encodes CAISGTSYEQYV.

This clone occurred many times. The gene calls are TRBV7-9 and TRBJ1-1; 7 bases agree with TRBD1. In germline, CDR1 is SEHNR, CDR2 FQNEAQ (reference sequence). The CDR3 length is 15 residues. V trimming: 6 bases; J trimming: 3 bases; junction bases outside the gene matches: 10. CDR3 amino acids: CASRQSDRVHTEAFF. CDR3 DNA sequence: TGTGCCAGCAGACAATCCGACAGGGTGCACACTGAAGCTTTCTTT.

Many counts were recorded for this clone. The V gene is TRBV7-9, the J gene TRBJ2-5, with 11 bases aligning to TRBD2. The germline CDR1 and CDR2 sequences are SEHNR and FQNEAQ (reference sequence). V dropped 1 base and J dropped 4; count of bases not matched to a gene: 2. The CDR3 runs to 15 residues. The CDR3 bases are TGTGCCAGCAGCTTAGTTGGGACTAGCGGAGAGACCCAGTACTTC. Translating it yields CASSLVGTSGETQYF.

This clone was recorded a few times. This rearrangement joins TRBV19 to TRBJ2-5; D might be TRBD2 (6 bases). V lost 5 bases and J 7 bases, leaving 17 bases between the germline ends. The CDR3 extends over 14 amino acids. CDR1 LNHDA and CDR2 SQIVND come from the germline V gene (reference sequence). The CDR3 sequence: CASSSEGTTRTQYF. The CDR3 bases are TGTGCCAGTAGTTCGGAGGGAACTACACGGACCCAGTACTTC.

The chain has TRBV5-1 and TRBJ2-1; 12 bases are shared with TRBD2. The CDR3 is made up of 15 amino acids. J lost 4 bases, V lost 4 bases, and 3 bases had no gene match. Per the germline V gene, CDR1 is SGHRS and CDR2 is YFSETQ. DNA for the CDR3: TGCGCCAGCAGCCGTACTAGCGGGGGGTACAATGAGCAGTTCTTC. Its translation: CASSRTSGGYNEQFF.

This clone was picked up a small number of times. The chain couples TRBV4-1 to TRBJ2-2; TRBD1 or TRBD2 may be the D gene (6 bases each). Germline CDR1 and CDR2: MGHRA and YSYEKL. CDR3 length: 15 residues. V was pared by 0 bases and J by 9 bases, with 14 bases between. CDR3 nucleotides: TGCGCCAGCAGCCAAGATCTTTTGGGGGGCAGGGAGCTGTTTTTT. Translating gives CASSQDLLGGRELFF.

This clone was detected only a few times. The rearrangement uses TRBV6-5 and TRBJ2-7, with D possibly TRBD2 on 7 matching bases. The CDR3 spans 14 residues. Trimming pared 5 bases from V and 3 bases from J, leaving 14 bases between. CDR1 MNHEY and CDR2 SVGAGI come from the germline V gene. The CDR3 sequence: CASSPTGLDYEQYF. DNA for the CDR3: TGTGCCAGCAGTCCGACAGGACTAGACTACGAGCAGTACTTC.

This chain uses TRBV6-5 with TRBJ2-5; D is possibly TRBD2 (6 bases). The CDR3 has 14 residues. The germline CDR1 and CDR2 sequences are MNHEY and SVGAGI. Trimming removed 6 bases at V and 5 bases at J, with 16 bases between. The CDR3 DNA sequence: TGTGCCAGCAGGGCCGCGGGGCTTGGGGAGACCCAGTACTTC. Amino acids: CASRAAGLGETQYF.

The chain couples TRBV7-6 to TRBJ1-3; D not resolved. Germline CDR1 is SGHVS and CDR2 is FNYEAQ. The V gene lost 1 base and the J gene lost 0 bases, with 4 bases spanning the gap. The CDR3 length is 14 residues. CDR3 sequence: CASSLVNSGNTIYF. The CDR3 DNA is TGTGCCAGCAGCTTAGTTAACTCTGGAAACACCATATATTTT.

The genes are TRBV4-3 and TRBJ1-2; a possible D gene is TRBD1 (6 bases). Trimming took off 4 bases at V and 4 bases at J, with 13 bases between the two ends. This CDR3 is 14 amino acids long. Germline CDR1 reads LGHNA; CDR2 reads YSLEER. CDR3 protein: CASSLYLTGYGYTF. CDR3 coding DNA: TGCGCCAGCAGCCTATACCTGACAGGCTATGGCTACACCTTC.

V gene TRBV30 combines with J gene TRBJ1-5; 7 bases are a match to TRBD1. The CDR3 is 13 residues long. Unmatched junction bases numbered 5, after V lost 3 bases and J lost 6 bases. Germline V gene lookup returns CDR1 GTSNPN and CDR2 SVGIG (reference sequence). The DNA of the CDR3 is TGTGCCTGGAGCGAGACAGGGATTCAGCCCCAGCATTTT. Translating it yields CAWSETGIQPQHF.

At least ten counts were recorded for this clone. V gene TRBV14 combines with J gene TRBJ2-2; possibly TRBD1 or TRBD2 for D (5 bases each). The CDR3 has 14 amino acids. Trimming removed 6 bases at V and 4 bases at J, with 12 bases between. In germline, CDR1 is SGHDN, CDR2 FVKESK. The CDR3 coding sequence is TGTGCCAGCAGTCGGGCAGGGAGCACCGGGGAGCTGTTTTTT. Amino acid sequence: CASSRAGSTGELFF.

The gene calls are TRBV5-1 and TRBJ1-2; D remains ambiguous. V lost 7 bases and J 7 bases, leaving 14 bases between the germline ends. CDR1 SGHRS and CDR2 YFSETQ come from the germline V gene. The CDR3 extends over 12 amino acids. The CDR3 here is CASGQTSSGYTF. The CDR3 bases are TGCGCCAGCGGGCAGACGAGCTCTGGCTACACCTTC. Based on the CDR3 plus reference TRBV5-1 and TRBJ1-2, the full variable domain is KAGVTQTPRYLIKTRGQQVTLSCSPISGHRSVSWYQQTPGQGLQFLFEYFSETQRNKGNFPGRFSGRQFSNSRSEMNVSTLELGDSALYLCASGQTSSGYTFGSGTRLTVV.

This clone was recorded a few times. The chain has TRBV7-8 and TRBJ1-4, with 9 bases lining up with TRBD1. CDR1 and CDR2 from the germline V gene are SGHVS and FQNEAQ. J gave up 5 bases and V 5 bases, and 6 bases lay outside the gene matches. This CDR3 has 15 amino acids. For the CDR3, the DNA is TGTGCCAGCAGCCGGTCCGGGACAGGGAATGAAAAACTGTTTTTT. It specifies CASSRSGTGNEKLFF.

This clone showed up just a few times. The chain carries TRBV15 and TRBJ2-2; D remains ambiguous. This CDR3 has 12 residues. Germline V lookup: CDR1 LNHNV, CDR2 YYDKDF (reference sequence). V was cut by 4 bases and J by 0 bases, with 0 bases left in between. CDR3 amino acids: CATSTNTGELFF. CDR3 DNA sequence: TGTGCCACCAGCACGAACACCGGGGAGCTGTTTTTT.

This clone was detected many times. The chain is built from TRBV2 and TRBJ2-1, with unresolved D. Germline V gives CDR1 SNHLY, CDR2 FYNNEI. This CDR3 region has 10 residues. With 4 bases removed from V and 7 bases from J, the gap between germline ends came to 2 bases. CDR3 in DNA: TGTGCCAGCAGTGTGAATGAGCAGTTCTTC. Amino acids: CASSVNEQFF.

The CDR3: CASSPAGTFYGYTF. The CDR3 nucleotides read TGTGCCAGCTCACCGGCAGGGACCTTCTATGGCTACACCTTC. V is TRBV18 and J is TRBJ1-2, with D maybe TRBD1 (5 bases). The V end lost 3 bases, the J end lost 4 bases, and 12 bases lay between the germline ends. The CDR3 is made up of 14 amino acids. Germline CDR1 reads KGHSH; CDR2 reads LQKENI.

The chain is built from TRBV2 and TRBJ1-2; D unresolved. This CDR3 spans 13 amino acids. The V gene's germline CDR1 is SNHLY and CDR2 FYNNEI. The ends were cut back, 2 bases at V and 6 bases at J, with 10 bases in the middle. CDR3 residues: CASSERFWDGYTF. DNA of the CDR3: TGTGCCAGCAGTGAACGGTTTTGGGATGGCTACACCTTC.

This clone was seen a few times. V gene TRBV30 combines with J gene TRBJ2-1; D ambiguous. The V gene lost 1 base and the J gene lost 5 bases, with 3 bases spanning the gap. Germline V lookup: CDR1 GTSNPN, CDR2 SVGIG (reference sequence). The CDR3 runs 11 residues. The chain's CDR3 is CAWSGNNEQFF. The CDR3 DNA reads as TGTGCCTGGAGTGGGAACAATGAGCAGTTCTTC.

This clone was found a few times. In DNA form, the CDR3 reads TGTGCCAGCAGCTTTTCTCGCGGCTGGCTAGCGAGCACAGATACGCAGTATTTT. This sequence encodes CASSFSRGWLASTDTQYF. The J gene is TRBJ2-3, the V gene TRBV7-2; TRBD2 is a possible D gene (6 bases). Germline-derived CDR1 and CDR2 are SGHTA and FQGNSA. V shed 3 bases and J shed 0 bases, with 19 bases lying between them. This CDR3 comprises 18 residues.

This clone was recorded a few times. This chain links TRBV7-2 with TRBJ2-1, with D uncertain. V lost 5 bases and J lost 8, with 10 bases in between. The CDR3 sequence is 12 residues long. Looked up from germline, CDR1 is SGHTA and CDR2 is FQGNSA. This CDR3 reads CASSPISDEQFF. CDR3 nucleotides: TGTGCCAGCAGCCCAATTTCGGATGAGCAGTTCTTC.

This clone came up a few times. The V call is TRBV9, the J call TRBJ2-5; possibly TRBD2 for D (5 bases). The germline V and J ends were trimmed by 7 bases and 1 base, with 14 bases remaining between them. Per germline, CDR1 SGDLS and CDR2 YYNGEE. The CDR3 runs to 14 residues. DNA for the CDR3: TGTGCCAGCGCCCCGGGGAATCTCCAAGAGACCCAGTACTTC. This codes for CASAPGNLQETQYF.